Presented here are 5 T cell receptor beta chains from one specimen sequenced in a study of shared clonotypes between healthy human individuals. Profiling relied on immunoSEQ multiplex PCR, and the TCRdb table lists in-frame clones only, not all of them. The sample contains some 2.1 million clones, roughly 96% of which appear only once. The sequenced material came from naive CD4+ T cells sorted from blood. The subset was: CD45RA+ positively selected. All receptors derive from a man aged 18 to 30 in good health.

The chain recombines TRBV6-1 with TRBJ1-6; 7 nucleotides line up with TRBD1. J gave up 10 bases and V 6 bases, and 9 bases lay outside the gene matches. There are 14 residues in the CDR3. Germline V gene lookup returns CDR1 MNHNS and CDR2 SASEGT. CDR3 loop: CASREDRFGSPLHF. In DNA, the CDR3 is TGTGCCAGCAGGGAGGACAGGTTCGGCTCACCCCTCCACTTT.

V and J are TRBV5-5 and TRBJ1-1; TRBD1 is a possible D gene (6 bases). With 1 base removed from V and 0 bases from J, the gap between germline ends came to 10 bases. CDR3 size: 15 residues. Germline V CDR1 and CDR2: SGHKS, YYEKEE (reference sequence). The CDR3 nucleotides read TGTGCCAGCAGCTTGTCGGGGGGCGTGAACACTGAAGCTTTCTTT. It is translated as CASSLSGGVNTEAFF.

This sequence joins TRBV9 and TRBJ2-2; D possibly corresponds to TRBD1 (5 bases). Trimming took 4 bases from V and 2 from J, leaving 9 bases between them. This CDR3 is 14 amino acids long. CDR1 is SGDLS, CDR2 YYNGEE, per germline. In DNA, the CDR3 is TGTGCCAGCAGCCCAGGGCCAAACACCGGGGAGCTGTTTTTT. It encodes CASSPGPNTGELFF.

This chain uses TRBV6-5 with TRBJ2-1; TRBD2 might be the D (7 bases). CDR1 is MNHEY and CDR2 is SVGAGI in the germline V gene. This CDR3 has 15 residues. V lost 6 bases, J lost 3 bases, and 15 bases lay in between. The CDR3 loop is CASRPLGGLYNEQFF. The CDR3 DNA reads TGTGCCAGCAGACCCCTCGGGGGGCTCTACAATGAGCAGTTCTTC.

The CDR3 bases are TGTGCCAGCAGTGAAGGACAGAACACTGAAGCTTTCTTT. It codes for CASSEGQNTEAFF. The rearrangement joins TRBV6-4 to TRBJ1-1, with D perhaps matching TRBD1 (5 bases). With 3 bases removed from V and 1 base from J, the gap between germline ends came to 6 bases. In germline, CDR1 is MRHNA, CDR2 SNTAGT. CDR3 size: 13 residues.